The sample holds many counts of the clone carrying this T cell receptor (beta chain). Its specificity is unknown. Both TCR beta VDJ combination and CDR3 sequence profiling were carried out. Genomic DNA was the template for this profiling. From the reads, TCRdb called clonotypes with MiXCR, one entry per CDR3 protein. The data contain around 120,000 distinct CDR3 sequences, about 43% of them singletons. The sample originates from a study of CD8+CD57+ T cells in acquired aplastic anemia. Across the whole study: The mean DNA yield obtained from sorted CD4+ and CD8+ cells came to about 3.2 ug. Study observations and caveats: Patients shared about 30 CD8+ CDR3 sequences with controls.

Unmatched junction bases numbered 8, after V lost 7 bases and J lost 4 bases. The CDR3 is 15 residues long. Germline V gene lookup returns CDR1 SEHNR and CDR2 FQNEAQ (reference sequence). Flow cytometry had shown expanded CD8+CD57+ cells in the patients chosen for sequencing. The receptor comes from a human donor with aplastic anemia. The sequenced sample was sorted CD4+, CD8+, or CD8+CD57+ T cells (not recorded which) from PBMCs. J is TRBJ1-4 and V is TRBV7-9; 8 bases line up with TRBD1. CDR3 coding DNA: TGTGCCAGCAAAAGGGACAGGAACCTTAATGAAAAACTGTTTTTT. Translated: CASKRDRNLNEKLFF.